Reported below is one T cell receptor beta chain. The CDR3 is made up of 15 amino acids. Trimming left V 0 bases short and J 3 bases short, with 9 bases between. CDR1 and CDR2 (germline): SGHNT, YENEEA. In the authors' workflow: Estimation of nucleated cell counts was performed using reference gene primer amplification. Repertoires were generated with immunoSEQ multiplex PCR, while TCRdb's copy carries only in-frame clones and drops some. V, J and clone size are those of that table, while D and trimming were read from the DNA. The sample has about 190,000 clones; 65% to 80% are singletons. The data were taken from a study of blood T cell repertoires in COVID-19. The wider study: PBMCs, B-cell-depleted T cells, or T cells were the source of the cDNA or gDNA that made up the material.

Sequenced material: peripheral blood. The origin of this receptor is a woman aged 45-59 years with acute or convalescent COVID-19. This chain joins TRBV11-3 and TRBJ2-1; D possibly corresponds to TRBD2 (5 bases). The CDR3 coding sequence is TGTGCCAGCAGCTTAGATACGGGAAGCTACAATGAGCAGTTCTTC. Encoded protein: CASSLDTGSYNEQFF.